Following are 21 T cell receptor beta chains from one sample sequenced in a study of T cell responses to AZD1222 COVID-19 vaccine. The protocol was immunoSEQ multiplex PCR, while the TCRdb copy is restricted to in-frame clones and leaves out a portion. The repertoire includes around 180,000 clones, 92% of them detected once, and about 9.4% sits in the top ten. Sequencing was performed on peripheral blood, taken on day 0 of AZD1222 vaccination. The origin of the receptors is an adult in good health.

The chain recombines TRBV6-5 with TRBJ1-1; a weak D match, TRBD1 (5 bases). The CDR3 length is 15 residues. CDR1 MNHEY and CDR2 SVGAGI come from the germline V gene. The V gene lost 0 bases and the J gene lost 0 bases, with 8 bases spanning the gap. This chain's CDR3 is CASSYSTEMNTEAFF. The CDR3 DNA reads as TGTGCCAGCAGTTACTCGACAGAGATGAACACTGAAGCTTTCTTT.

This clone came up once. The chain recombines TRBV19 with TRBJ1-1; D gene uncertain. The germline V and J ends were trimmed by 7 bases and 1 base, with 16 bases remaining between them. The germline V gene has CDR1 LNHDA and CDR2 SQIVND (reference sequence). CDR3 size: 15 residues. This CDR3 reads CASKWAGRTNTEAFF. CDR3 sequence (DNA): TGTGCCAGTAAGTGGGCAGGCCGGACGAACACTGAAGCTTTCTTT.

The chain links TRBV4-1 to TRBJ2-1; 8 nucleotides match TRBD2. V shed 4 bases, J shed 9 bases, and the junction held 11 bases outside the gene matches. CDR1 is MGHRA and CDR2 is YSYEKL in the germline V gene. This CDR3 region has 15 residues. The CDR3 is CASSPSGTSRGEQFF. The CDR3 nucleotides read TGCGCCAGCAGCCCCTCCGGGACTAGTCGGGGTGAGCAGTTCTTC.

The rearrangement uses TRBV3-1 (or the pseudogene TRBV3-2) and TRBJ1-2, with D possibly matching TRBD1 (6 bases). V was cut by 4 bases and J by 3 bases, with 12 bases left in between. Germline V CDR1 and CDR2: LGHDT, YNNKEL (reference sequence). The CDR3 has 14 amino acids. CDR3 in amino acids: CASSPEDSYYGYTF. The CDR3 region has the DNA TGTGCCAGCAGCCCCGAGGACAGTTACTATGGCTACACCTTC.

The chain couples TRBV27 to TRBJ1-2; D gene ambiguous. V was trimmed by 5 bases and J by 8 bases, leaving 15 bases between them. Germline-derived CDR1 and CDR2 are MNHEY and SMNVEV (reference sequence). The CDR3 covers 13 residues. CDR3 DNA: TGTGCCAGCAGTCCGGACGGCCTGGCGGGCTACACCTTC. Amino acids: CASSPDGLAGYTF.

The chain links TRBV29-1 to TRBJ1-1; D gene unclear. CDR3 size: 14 residues. Germline V gene lookup returns CDR1 SQVTM and CDR2 ANQGSEA. Trimming shortened V by 5 bases and J by 3 bases, and 16 bases separated the two germline ends. The CDR3 sequence is CSVRQLLRDTEAFF. The CDR3 nucleotides read TGCAGCGTTCGGCAGCTCCTTAGGGACACTGAAGCTTTCTTT.

This clone was seen just once. The chain uses TRBV23-1 and TRBJ2-7; D is tentatively TRBD1 or TRBD2 (6 bases each). TRBV23-1 is annotated as an ORF whose role is uncertain. The ends were cut back, 6 bases at V and 1 base at J, with 10 bases in the middle. This CDR3 contains 13 residues. CDR3 nucleotides: TGCGCCAGCAGCCTAGGGGGGTCCTACGAGCAGTACGTC. Protein sequence: CASSLGGSYEQYV.

The chain carries TRBV6-6 and TRBJ1-1, with unresolved D. The V gene's germline CDR1 is MNHNY and CDR2 SVGAGI (reference sequence). Trimming removed 4 bases at V and 1 base at J, with 7 bases between. This CDR3 contains 13 residues. The CDR3: CASSFRRNTEAFF. The CDR3 DNA reads as TGTGCCAGCAGTTTCAGGCGGAACACTGAAGCTTTCTTT.

This chain joins TRBV30 and TRBJ1-4, with 7 bases lining up with TRBD1. Germline V gene sequence: CDR1 GTSNPN, CDR2 SVGIG (reference sequence). CDR3 size: 13 residues. Trimming at V came to 6 bases and at J to 8 bases, leaving 9 bases not matched to a gene. The CDR3 DNA is TGTGCCTGCAACAGGGGTGGTTTCGAAAAACTGTTTTTT. It yields the protein CACNRGGFEKLFF.

This chain uses TRBV6-5 with TRBJ1-3; D is unresolved. CDR1 MNHEY and CDR2 SVGAGI come from the germline V gene. The CDR3 covers 15 residues. Between the trimmed V and J ends, which lost 2 bases and 9 bases, there was a span of 17 bases. This CDR3 reads CASSYRPVAWGTIYF. CDR3 in DNA: TGTGCCAGCAGTTACCGACCAGTCGCGTGGGGCACCATATATTTT.

V and J are TRBV4-1 and TRBJ1-2, with D hard to call. Trimming cost V 3 bases and J 3 bases, with 11 bases left between them. The CDR3 runs to 14 residues. Germline V CDR1 and CDR2: MGHRA, YSYEKL. This CDR3 reads CASSQGRDDYGYTF. In DNA, the CDR3 is TGCGCCAGCAGCCAGGGAAGGGATGACTATGGCTACACCTTC.

The V call is TRBV9, the J call TRBJ2-1, with D tentatively TRBD1 (6 bases). The V end was cut by 0 bases, the J end by 3 bases, with 10 bases between. Germline V gives CDR1 SGDLS, CDR2 YYNGEE. The length of the CDR3 is 15 residues. CDR3 sequence: CASSVGTGIYNEQFF. As DNA, the CDR3 is TGTGCCAGCAGCGTAGGAACAGGGATCTACAATGAGCAGTTCTTC. Together with reference TRBV9 and TRBJ2-1, the CDR3 gives the full variable domain: DSGVTQTPKHLITATGQRVTLRCSPRSGDLSVYWYQQSLDQGLQFLIQYYNGEERAKGNILERFSAQQFPDLHSELNLSSLELGDSALYFCASSVGTGIYNEQFFGPGTRLTVL.

This clone was counted a single time. The gene calls are TRBV6-2 or TRBV6-3 and TRBJ2-1, with D possibly being TRBD1 (6 bases). The CDR3 is 11 amino acids. Germline lookup yields CDR1 MNHEY and CDR2 SVGEGT. With 8 bases removed from V and 12 bases from J, the gap between germline ends came to 14 bases. CDR3 residues: CASRQGNWQFF. CDR3 coding DNA: TGTGCCAGCCGCCAGGGGAATTGGCAGTTCTTC.

The genes are TRBV7-9 and TRBJ2-2; D gene ambiguous. This CDR3 comprises 18 residues. The V end lost 2 bases, the J end lost 1 base, and 17 bases lay between the germline ends. CDR1 SEHNR and CDR2 FQNEAQ come from the germline V gene (reference sequence). CDR3 loop: CASSLLPPWTVNTGELFF. CDR3 bases: TGTGCCAGCAGCTTATTACCCCCGTGGACGGTGAACACCGGGGAGCTGTTTTTT.

The chain couples TRBV7-2 to TRBJ1-2; TRBD1 might be the D (6 bases). The CDR3 is made up of 13 amino acids. Trimming left V 5 bases short and J 4 bases short, with 11 bases between. The germline V gene encodes CDR1 SGHTA and CDR2 FQGNSA. This CDR3 reads CASSVRDTYGYTF. The CDR3, as DNA: TGTGCCAGCAGCGTCCGGGACACCTATGGCTACACCTTC.

This chain uses TRBV7-9 with TRBJ1-1; D is unclear. The CDR3 covers 16 residues. Looked up from germline, CDR1 is SEHNR and CDR2 is FQNEAQ (reference sequence). V gave up 5 bases and J gave up 2 bases, with 18 bases separating them. The CDR3 DNA reads as TGTGCCAGCAGCCCTGCCGTAGACACGGGTAACACTGAAGCTTTCTTT. Amino acid sequence: CASSPAVDTGNTEAFF.

This rearrangement joins TRBV2 to TRBJ2-1, with TRBD2 identical over 9 bases. The length of the CDR3 is 15 residues. V shed 7 bases, J shed 6 bases, and the junction held 10 bases outside the gene matches. Germline V CDR1 and CDR2: SNHLY, FYNNEI. The CDR3: CASMASGVGGNEQFF. The CDR3 DNA reads as TGTGCCAGCATGGCTAGCGGGGTCGGGGGCAATGAGCAGTTCTTC.

The chain has TRBV6-2 or TRBV6-3 and TRBJ2-7; the D gene is possibly TRBD1 (6 bases). This CDR3 spans 13 amino acids. V lost 5 bases, J lost 3 bases, and 11 bases lay in between. Germline values: CDR1 MNHEY, CDR2 SVGEGT. The CDR3 spells CASSPMDSYEQYV. In nucleotides, the CDR3 is TGTGCCAGCAGTCCAATGGACAGCTACGAGCAGTACGTC.

V gene TRBV6-1 combines with J gene TRBJ1-4; possibly TRBD1 for D (5 bases). The V gene's germline CDR1 is MNHNS and CDR2 SASEGT. The CDR3 runs to 15 residues. V dropped 8 bases and J dropped 3 bases, with 16 bases sitting between them. CDR3 loop: CASLGIWGSNEKLFF. The DNA of the CDR3 is TGTGCCAGCCTCGGGATCTGGGGGTCTAATGAAAAACTGTTTTTT.

The chain uses TRBV7-7 and TRBJ2-3; D possibly uses TRBD1 or TRBD2 (5 bases each). V was clipped by 5 bases and J by 1 base, with 13 bases between them. The CDR3 runs 15 residues. CDR1 is SSHAT and CDR2 is FNYEAQ in the germline V gene (reference sequence). Here the CDR3 reads CASSQGSGRTDTQYF. The CDR3 DNA follows: TGTGCCAGCAGCCAGGGAAGCGGCCGCACAGATACGCAGTATTTT.

The CDR3: CASSGVTSNEQFF. The DNA for the CDR3 is TGCGCCAGCAGTGGGGTGACTTCCAATGAGCAGTTCTTC. The J gene is TRBJ2-1, the V gene TRBV10-1; unclear D gene. CDR1 and CDR2 (germline): WNHNN, SYGVQD (reference sequence). Trimming took off 4 bases at V and 6 bases at J, with 10 bases between the two ends. The CDR3 contains 13 residues.